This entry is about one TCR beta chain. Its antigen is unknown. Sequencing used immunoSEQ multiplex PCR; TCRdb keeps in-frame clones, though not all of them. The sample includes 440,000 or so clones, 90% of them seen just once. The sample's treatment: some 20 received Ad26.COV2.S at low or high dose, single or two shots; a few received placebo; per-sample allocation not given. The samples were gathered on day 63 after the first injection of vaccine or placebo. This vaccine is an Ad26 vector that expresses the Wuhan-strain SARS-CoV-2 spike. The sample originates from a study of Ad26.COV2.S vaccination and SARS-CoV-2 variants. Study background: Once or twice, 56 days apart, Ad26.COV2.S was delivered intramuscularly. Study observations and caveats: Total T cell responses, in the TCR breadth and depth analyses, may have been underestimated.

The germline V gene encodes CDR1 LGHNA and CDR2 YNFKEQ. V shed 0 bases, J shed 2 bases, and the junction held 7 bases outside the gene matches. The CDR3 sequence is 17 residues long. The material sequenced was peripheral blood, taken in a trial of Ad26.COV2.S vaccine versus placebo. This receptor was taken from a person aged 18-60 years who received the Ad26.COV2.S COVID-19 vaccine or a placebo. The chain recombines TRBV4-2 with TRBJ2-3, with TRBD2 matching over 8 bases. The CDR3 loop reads CASSQDSLAGNTDTQYF. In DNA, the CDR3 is TGTGCCAGCAGCCAAGATTCTCTAGCGGGTAACACAGATACGCAGTATTTT.